This TCR beta chain is drawn from a study of radiotherapy plus CTLA-4 blockade in lung cancer. Across the study: The study recorded objective responses in about 20% of patients and disease control in roughly 34%.

The assay was immunoSEQ multiplex PCR, and TCRdb's table has in-frame clones only and misses some. This table holds about 120,000 clones, approximately 77% found once. The germline V gene has CDR1 SNHLY and CDR2 FYNNEI. The V and J ends lost 3 bases and 5 bases respectively, with 13 bases between them. The CDR3 covers 14 residues. Points from the study as a whole: Alongside interferon-beta, early blood T cell clone dynamics were reportedly the best predictor of response. Blood-borne expansion of tumor-derived TCR clones followed radiotherapy plus ipilimumab.

A few counts support this clone. As yet, its antigen is unknown. Enrolled patients, whose metastatic non-small-cell lung cancer was chemo-refractory, received focal radiation plus CTLA-4 blockade with ipilimumab. This TCR derives from a human donor with non-small cell lung cancer that progressed on radiotherapy plus ipilimumab. Some clones in this sample may be carry-over from other donors' samples. The source was peripheral blood, collected from a patient treated with radiotherapy plus ipilimumab. The chain has TRBV2 and TRBJ2-5, with D possibly being TRBD1 (6 bases). The CDR3 nucleotides are TGTGCCAGCAGTGAGAACAGGGATGGCGAGACCCAGTACTTC. This encodes CASSENRDGETQYF.